This record looks at one T cell receptor (beta chain) sequence and its context. Its target is not known. This sample is part of a study of cytomegalovirus exposure and HLA in healthy donors. Background on the study: A subsequent analysis reported that the 100 to 150 validation repertoires were produced on the same platform that had also been used for the 550 to 750 first-cohort repertoires. Study-wide results and caveats: Rare sequences made up most TCRs, while some public TCRs were found in many donors. For cytomegalovirus status, the classifier reportedly gave diagnoses with high specificity and sensitivity. A list of 150 to 200 TCR beta chains associated with cytomegalovirus was given.

This CDR3 has 14 residues. V lost 6 bases to trimming and J lost 3 bases, with 15 bases between them. The germline V gene encodes CDR1 MNHEY and CDR2 SVGAGI. Measured with immunoSEQ multiplex PCR; TCRdb has only the in-frame clones, and not every one. The sample has approximately 150,000 clones; 87% are singletons. Sequenced: PBMCs. This sequence joins TRBV6-5 and TRBJ2-7; D perhaps matches TRBD1 (5 bases). The sequence was obtained from a man aged 18 to 29 in good health and CMV-seropositive. The CDR3 sequence: CASRLGWGNYEQYF. Written as DNA, the CDR3 is TGTGCCAGCAGATTAGGGTGGGGCAACTACGAGCAGTACTTC.